The rows below give T cell receptor beta chains drawn from one sample of a study of blood T cell repertoires in COVID-19. The method was immunoSEQ multiplex PCR; TCRdb's version includes in-frame clones alone and lacks a portion of them. The sample shows more than 150,000 clones, about 88% of them seen only once. Sequencing was performed on peripheral blood. The receptor source for this set is a man aged 35 to 55 with active or convalescent COVID-19. CDR3s include the opening cysteine and the closing phenylalanine or tryptophan. Fields, in order: V gene, D gene, J gene, clone size, CDR3 protein, CDR3 DNA. D genes are given only for firm matches. Some rows have no size entry. The others give once, few or many, or a class for an expanded clone.

>TRBV3-1/TRBV3-2|.|TRBJ1-2|few
CASSQPGHSNGYTF
TGTGCCAGCAGCCAACCCGGACACTCAAATGGCTACACCTTC
>TRBV7-7|TRBD2|TRBJ2-1|.
CASSRNPGLAVNEQFF
TGTGCTAGCAGCCGAAATCCGGGACTAGCTGTCAATGAGCAGTTCTTC
>TRBV15|.|TRBJ2-7|.
CATSRRSSSYEQYF
TGTGCCACCAGCAGGAGGTCCAGCTCCTACGAGCAGTACTTC
>TRBV12-3/TRBV12-4|.|TRBJ1-1|.
CASTLNPGTEAFF
TGTGCCAGCACCCTAAATCCAGGGACTGAAGCTTTCTTT
>TRBV10-3|.|TRBJ2-2|few
CAISEVEGGELFF
TGTGCCATCAGTGAGGTAGAGGGCGGGGAGCTGTTTTTT
>TRBV9|TRBD2|TRBJ2-1|.
CASSSLGTSGGAGNEQFF
TGTGCCAGCAGCTCACTTGGGACTAGCGGGGGGGCTGGCAATGAGCAGTTCTTC
>TRBV4-3|TRBD2|TRBJ2-2|.
CASSQDGLAGDTGELFF
TGCGCCAGCAGCCAAGATGGCCTAGCGGGGGACACCGGGGAGCTGTTTTTT
>TRBV4-3|TRBD1|TRBJ1-2|.
CASSQPGQNYGYTF
TGCGCCAGCAGCCAACCGGGACAGAACTATGGCTACACCTTC
>TRBV3-1/TRBV3-2|.|TRBJ2-3|once
CASSQAMGGSTDTQYF
TGTGCCAGCAGCCAAGCTATGGGAGGAAGCACAGATACGCAGTATTTT
>TRBV19|TRBD1|TRBJ1-1|.
CASRMGQLGTEAFF
TGTGCCAGTAGGATGGGACAGTTGGGAACTGAAGCTTTCTTT
>TRBV5-6|.|TRBJ2-2|.
CASSLEPGRPGELFF
TGTGCCAGCAGCTTGGAACCAGGCCGACCCGGGGAGCTGTTTTTT
>TRBV15|.|TRBJ2-7|.
CATSRDQSKAYEQYF
TGTGCCACCAGCAGAGATCAGTCGAAAGCCTACGAGCAGTACTTC
>TRBV5-4|.|TRBJ1-4|.
CASSLAGEKLFF
TGTGCCAGCAGCTTGGCGGGAGAAAAACTGTTTTTT
>TRBV5-1|TRBD1|TRBJ2-7|medium-sized
CASSATGTGAEQYF
TGCGCCAGCAGCGCAACCGGGACAGGTGCCGAGCAGTACTTC
>TRBV6-2/TRBV6-3|TRBD1|TRBJ1-2|.
CASSAPPDRVDGYTF
TGTGCCAGCAGTGCGCCCCCCGACAGGGTGGATGGCTACACCTTC
>TRBV7-9|.|TRBJ1-6|few
CASSLGEANNSPLHF
TGTGCCAGCAGCTTAGGGGAGGCCAATAATTCACCCCTCCACTTT
>TRBV25-1|.|TRBJ2-3|.
CASSEWGGRGDTQYF
TGTGCCAGCAGTGAATGGGGGGGGCGCGGGGATACGCAGTATTTT
>TRBV2|.|TRBJ1-3|.
CASSPQGRNTIYF
TGTGCCAGCAGTCCCCAGGGTAGAAACACCATATATTTT
>TRBV4-3|.|TRBJ2-7|.
CASSQWRDSSYEQYF
TGCGCCAGCAGCCAATGGCGAGACAGCTCCTACGAGCAGTACTTC
>TRBV14|.|TRBJ2-1|.
CASSQDQGEQFF
TGTGCCAGCAGCCAAGATCAGGGTGAGCAGTTCTTC
>TRBV4-2|.|TRBJ2-3|.
CASSQDAGLSTDTQYF
TGTGCCAGCAGCCAAGATGCTGGACTTAGCACAGATACGCAGTATTTT
>TRBV3-1/TRBV3-2|.|TRBJ1-1|.
CASSQYRRNTEAFF
TGTGCCAGCAGCCAGTACAGGAGAAACACTGAAGCTTTCTTT
>TRBV6-1|.|TRBJ2-3|.
CASSESAGVGTDTQYF
TGTGCCAGCAGTGAATCGGCAGGGGTGGGCACAGATACGCAGTATTTT
>TRBV28|.|TRBJ2-1|.
CASSLRGGPNEQFF
TGTGCCAGCAGTTTGAGGGGGGGGCCGAATGAGCAGTTCTTC
>TRBV20-1|.|TRBJ2-5|.
CSFQGRETQYF
TGCAGTTTCCAGGGCAGGGAGACCCAGTACTTC
>TRBV15|TRBD1|TRBJ1-1|.
CATSRPTDRGSTEAFF
TGTGCCACCAGCAGACCCACGGACAGGGGGTCGACTGAAGCTTTCTTT
>TRBV7-2|TRBD1|TRBJ2-3|once
CASSLSQGADTQYF
TGTGCCAGCAGCTTATCGCAGGGGGCAGATACGCAGTATTTT
>TRBV3-1/TRBV3-2|TRBD1|TRBJ2-5|.
CASSQATGGQETQYF
TGTGCCAGCAGCCAAGCGACAGGGGGACAAGAGACCCAGTACTTC
>TRBV6-1|.|TRBJ1-2|.
CASSEPGYYGYTF
TGTGCCAGCAGTGAACCAGGGTACTATGGCTACACCTTC
>TRBV7-2|.|TRBJ2-1|.
CASSLGGRGQLYSYNEQFF
TGTGCCAGCAGCTTAGGAGGGCGGGGCCAACTTTACTCCTACAATGAGCAGTTCTTC
>TRBV19|.|TRBJ2-7|once
CASSIGAGDIYEQYF
TGTGCCAGTAGTATAGGCGCCGGGGATATCTACGAGCAGTACTTC
>TRBV3-1/TRBV3-2|TRBD1|TRBJ2-7|.
CASSPETGGWYEQYF
TGTGCCAGCAGCCCAGAGACAGGGGGCTGGTACGAGCAGTACTTC
>TRBV4-1|TRBD1|TRBJ1-5|.
CASSQQGGGNQPQHF
TGCGCCAGCAGCCAGCAGGGGGGAGGCAATCAGCCCCAGCATTTT
>TRBV7-9|.|TRBJ2-6|.
CASSLLATSSGANVLTF
TGTGCCAGCAGCCTCCTGGCAACAAGCTCTGGGGCCAACGTCCTGACTTTC
>TRBV28|.|TRBJ2-1|.
CASSFGGASYNEQFF
TGTGCCAGCAGTTTTGGGGGGGCCTCCTACAATGAGCAGTTCTTC
>TRBV4-1|TRBD2|TRBJ2-5|.
CASSQGVLAGPETIQETQYF
TGCGCCAGCAGCCAAGGCGTCCTAGCGGGGCCCGAGACCATCCAAGAGACCCAGTACTTC
>TRBV13|TRBD1|TRBJ2-7|.
CASSPTGTGVYEQYF
TGTGCCAGCAGCCCTACCGGGACAGGTGTGTACGAGCAGTACTTC
>TRBV28|.|TRBJ2-5|.
CASSLSGGYQETQYF
TGTGCCAGCAGTTTGTCAGGGGGGTACCAAGAGACCCAGTACTTC
>TRBV4-3|.|TRBJ2-7|.
CASSQDKRGQSYEQYF
TGCGCCAGCAGCCAAGATAAGCGGGGACAATCCTACGAGCAGTACTTC
>TRBV15|.|TRBJ2-7|.
CATSRDRGRNYEQYF
TGTGCCACCAGCAGAGATAGAGGCAGAAACTACGAGCAGTACTTC
>TRBV28|TRBD1|TRBJ1-5|.
CASSFTGGPTGRHQHF
TGTGCCAGCAGTTTTACAGGGGGCCCCACCGGGAGGCACCAGCATTTT
>TRBV7-6|.|TRBJ2-7|once
CASSLTSGAAYEQYF
TGTGCCAGCAGCTTGACTAGTGGGGCCGCCTACGAGCAGTACTTC
>TRBV5-1|.|TRBJ1-1|.
CASSSDKVTEAFF
TGCGCCAGCAGCTCTGACAAGGTCACTGAAGCTTTCTTT